These 24 T cell receptor beta chains share one sample of origin, sequenced in a study of radiotherapy plus CTLA-4 blockade in lung cancer. TCRdb's table, derived via immunoSEQ multiplex PCR, lists solely in-frame clones and lacks some. The sample has under 40,000 clones, 70% seen once. This material consisted of peripheral blood, taken from a patient treated with radiotherapy plus ipilimumab. These receptor sequences come from a human donor with non-small cell lung cancer who had stable disease on radiotherapy plus ipilimumab.

The chain joins TRBV5-4 to TRBJ2-5; D is possibly TRBD1 or TRBD2 (5 bases each). Germline-derived CDR1 and CDR2 are SGHNT and YYREEE (reference sequence). This CDR3 is built from 17 residues. The ends were cut back, 1 base at V and 2 bases at J, with 18 bases in the middle. The CDR3 loop reads CASSLPGLGRLQETQYF. DNA of the CDR3: TGTGCCAGCAGCTTGCCCGGGCTGGGACGACTGCAAGAGACCCAGTACTTC. Drawing the rest from reference TRBV5-4 and TRBJ2-5, the complete variable domain is ETGVTQSPTHLIKTRGQQVTLRCSSQSGHNTVSWYQQALGQGPQFIFQYYREEENGRGNFPPRFSGLQFPNYSSELNVNALELDDSALYLCASSLPGLGRLQETQYFGPGTRLLVL.

The chain joins TRBV10-3 to TRBJ2-7; TRBD2 might be the D (5 bases). V was clipped by 6 bases and J by 6 bases, with 9 bases between them. The germline V gene encodes CDR1 ENHRY and CDR2 SYGVKD. This CDR3 is 11 amino acids long. CDR3 DNA sequence: TGTGCCATCAGCGAGGGTCGCGAGCAGTACTTC. Translation gives CAISEGREQYF.

This clone was seen only once. The chain links TRBV7-2 to TRBJ2-7; D remains unclear. Between the trimmed V and J ends, which lost 2 bases and 3 bases, there was a span of 8 bases. Germline CDR1 reads SGHTA; CDR2 reads FQGNSA. The CDR3 covers 13 residues. As DNA, the CDR3 is TGTGCCAGCAGCTTAAGACCAATCTACGAGCAGTACTTC. This translates into CASSLRPIYEQYF.

Comment on this clone: An end of the junction differs from the germline gene, which may be a read error. V usage is TRBV19 and J usage is TRBJ1-2; a weak D match, TRBD1 (6 bases). CDR3 size: 14 residues. Per the germline V gene, CDR1 is LNHDA and CDR2 is SQIVND (reference sequence). CDR3 in DNA: TGTGCCAGTAGTCCTCGACAGGAACTACTATGGCTACACTTC. Translated, it gives CASSPRQELLWLHF.

The J gene is TRBJ2-7, the V gene TRBV18, with 9 bases that match TRBD1. V trimming: 5 bases; J trimming: 2 bases; junction bases outside the gene matches: 4. This CDR3 spans 14 amino acids. The germline V gene encodes CDR1 KGHSH and CDR2 LQKENI. In DNA, the CDR3 is TGTGCCAGCTCAACCGGGACAGGGCCCTACGAGCAGTACTTC. Encoded protein: CASSTGTGPYEQYF.

The CDR3 is CASSPNFGNQPQHF. The CDR3, as DNA: TGTGCCAGTAGTCCTAACTTTGGCAATCAGCCCCAGCATTTT. The J gene is TRBJ1-5, the V gene TRBV19; D not certain. Germline values: CDR1 LNHDA, CDR2 SQIVND (reference sequence). V was clipped by 5 bases and J by 2 bases, with 10 bases between them. The CDR3 is 14 amino acids.

This chain links TRBV7-2 with TRBJ2-1; D remains ambiguous. This CDR3 is 15 amino acids long. Looked up from germline, CDR1 is SGHTA and CDR2 is FQGNSA. Trimming removed 5 bases at V and 1 base at J, with 12 bases between. This chain's CDR3 is CASSALRPSYNEQFF. As DNA, the CDR3 is TGTGCCAGCAGCGCTTTGCGGCCTTCCTACAATGAGCAGTTCTTC.

A single count supports this clone. The chain recombines TRBV7-2 with TRBJ1-5; 7 bases are a match to TRBD1. The germline V gene has CDR1 SGHTA and CDR2 FQGNSA. The junction had 7 bases not matched to a gene; V was cut back by 4 bases and J by 7 bases. The CDR3 sequence is 14 residues long. DNA for the CDR3: TGTGCCAGCAGCTCAACAGCCAGGGGGCAGCCCCAGCATTTT. Protein product: CASSSTARGQPQHF.

The chain uses TRBV14 and TRBJ1-2, with 9 bases fitting TRBD1. Germline loops: CDR1 SGHDN, CDR2 FVKESK. The length of the CDR3 is 14 residues. V shed 3 bases and J 4 bases; nucleotides not matched to a gene: 3. The CDR3 coding sequence is TGTGCCAGCAGCCACACGACAGGGGGCTATGGCTACACCTTC. Translating it yields CASSHTTGGYGYTF. Looking up the rest from reference TRBV14 and TRBJ1-2 gives the full variable domain: EAGVTQFPSHSVIEKGQTVTLRCDPISGHDNLYWYRRVMGKEIKFLLHFVKESKQDESGMPNNRFLAERTGGTYSTLKVQPAELEDSGVYFCASSHTTGGYGYTFGSGTRLTVV.

Only a few counts were recorded for this clone. The chain recombines TRBV6-5 with TRBJ2-7, with D maybe TRBD2 (5 bases). There are 15 residues in the CDR3. Trimming removed 5 bases at V and 1 base at J, with 15 bases between. The germline V gene has CDR1 MNHEY and CDR2 SVGAGI. The DNA of the CDR3 is TGTGCCAGCAGTATACAACCGGGGTCTTCCTACGAGCAGTACTTC. It encodes CASSIQPGSSYEQYF.

The chain combines TRBV5-8 with TRBJ2-1; D not resolved. Germline CDR1 and CDR2: SGHTS and YDEGEE. V lost 2 bases and J lost 4, with 7 bases in between. The CDR3 spans 13 residues. DNA for the CDR3: TGTGCCAGCAGCTTTGTGGGATACAATGAGCAGTTCTTC. Encoded protein: CASSFVGYNEQFF.

The genes are TRBV7-2 and TRBJ2-7, with a weak D call TRBD2 (5 bases). The CDR3 has 13 amino acids. Germline lookup yields CDR1 SGHTA and CDR2 FQGNSA. V lost 5 bases to trimming and J lost 9 bases, with 17 bases between them. CDR3: CASSLDGRGWQYF. The CDR3 DNA follows: TGTGCCAGCAGCCTCGACGGGCGAGGGTGGCAGTACTTC.

J is TRBJ2-1 and V is TRBV2, with 7 bases matching TRBD1. V lost 6 bases to trimming and J lost 8 bases; unmatched junction nucleotides: 10. CDR1 and CDR2 (germline): SNHLY, FYNNEI. This CDR3 is 14 amino acids long. The CDR3 sequence: CASSRDRLSDEQFF. The CDR3 bases are TGTGCCAGCAGCCGGGACAGATTAAGTGATGAGCAGTTCTTC.

The rearrangement links TRBV7-8 to TRBJ2-3; D possibly uses TRBD1 or TRBD2 (5 bases each). The CDR3 has 16 residues. The germline CDR1 and CDR2 sequences are SGHVS and FQNEAQ. Deletions cut 1 base from V and 3 bases from J, with 14 bases between. The CDR3 region has the DNA TGTGCCAGCAGCTTAGGGGGTACCGGGGCGACAGATACGCAGTATTTT. Its protein is CASSLGGTGATDTQYF.

The rearrangement uses TRBV6-4 and TRBJ2-3; 8 positions match TRBD2. Germline CDR1 is MRHNA and CDR2 is SNTAGT. V shed 2 bases, J shed 4 bases, and the junction held 5 bases outside the gene matches. The CDR3 totals 15 residues. The CDR3 spells CASSDSAGGSDTQYF. The CDR3 region has the DNA TGTGCCAGCAGTGACAGTGCGGGAGGCTCAGATACGCAGTATTTT.

The chain recombines TRBV28 with TRBJ1-2; D may be TRBD1 (6 bases). Germline lookup yields CDR1 MDHEN and CDR2 SYDVKM. Trimming pared 3 bases from V and 6 bases from J, leaving 11 bases between. The CDR3 is 13 residues long. CDR3 nucleotides: TGTGCCAGCAGTTTGGGAGGGGGGAATGGCTACACCTTC. Translation: CASSLGGGNGYTF.

The chain is built from TRBV7-3 and TRBJ2-1; 11 bases line up with TRBD2. The CDR3 sequence is 18 residues long. The germline V gene encodes CDR1 SGHTA and CDR2 FQGTGA. V was pared by 5 bases and J by 1 base, with 10 bases of the junction left unmatched. CDR3 residues: CASSPVLAGGPSYNEQFF. In DNA form, the CDR3 reads TGTGCCAGCAGCCCGGTTCTAGCGGGAGGCCCATCCTACAATGAGCAGTTCTTC. The complete variable domain, with remaining parts taken from reference TRBV7-3 and TRBJ2-1, reads GAGVSQTPSNKVTEKGKYVELRCDPISGHTALYWYRQSLGQGPEFLIYFQGTGAADDSGLPNDRFFAVRPEGSVSTLKIQRTERGDSAVYLCASSPVLAGGPSYNEQFFGPGTRLTVL.

The V call is TRBV25-1, the J call TRBJ2-3, with D hard to call. Germline lookup yields CDR1 MGHDK and CDR2 SYGVNS. The CDR3 spans 17 residues. Trimming removed 3 bases at V and 2 bases at J, with 18 bases between. For the CDR3, the DNA is TGTGCCAGCAGTGAGCCGACCTACACTGGTTCCACAGATACGCAGTATTTT. Protein: CASSEPTYTGSTDTQYF.

The chain employs TRBV6-4 and TRBJ2-1, with 8 bases identical to TRBD1. J gave up 6 bases and V 4 bases, and 2 bases lay outside the gene matches. The CDR3 has 13 amino acids. Germline V gene sequence: CDR1 MRHNA, CDR2 SNTAGT. As DNA, the CDR3 is TGTGCCAGCAGTGCCACAGGGGGCAATGAGCAGTTCTTC. Its protein is CASSATGGNEQFF.

The rearrangement links TRBV6-5 to TRBJ2-1, with TRBD1 as a possible D gene (7 bases). The germline V gene encodes CDR1 MNHEY and CDR2 SVGAGI. Trimming removed 7 bases from V and 11 bases from J, with 24 bases in between. CDR3 length: 15 residues. This chain's CDR3 is CASINPGGGGSQQFF. In DNA form, the CDR3 reads TGTGCCAGCATCAACCCTGGTGGAGGGGGCTCTCAGCAGTTCTTC.

V usage is TRBV5-5 and J usage is TRBJ2-1, with 8 bases that match TRBD1. Germline lookup yields CDR1 SGHKS and CDR2 YYEKEE (reference sequence). Losses at the gene ends were 2 bases for V and 7 bases for J; bases not matched to a gene: 8. This CDR3 is built from 15 residues. CDR3 sequence reads: CASSFTGGPGNEQFF. The DNA of the CDR3 is TGTGCCAGCAGCTTCACAGGGGGGCCGGGTAATGAGCAGTTCTTC. Supplemented by reference TRBV5-5 and TRBJ2-1, the full variable domain reads DAGVTQSPTHLIKTRGQQVTLRCSPISGHKSVSWYQQVLGQGPQFIFQYYEKEERGRGNFPDRFSARQFPNYSSELNVNALLLGDSALYLCASSFTGGPGNEQFFGPGTRLTVL.

The rearrangement links TRBV5-1 to TRBJ2-7, with 9 bases aligning to TRBD1. The length of the CDR3 is 17 residues. Germline V CDR1 and CDR2: SGHRS, YFSETQ. Trimming removed 4 bases from V and 6 bases from J; junction bases left unmatched: 17. The CDR3 protein is CASSPTGSGTGKSEQYF. CDR3 DNA: TGCGCCAGCAGCCCCACTGGGTCCGGGACAGGGAAAAGCGAGCAGTACTTC.

The chain uses TRBV5-5 and TRBJ2-7; no clear D gene. This CDR3 comprises 16 residues. Trimming removed 0 bases at V and 4 bases at J, with 17 bases between. Germline values: CDR1 SGHKS, CDR2 YYEKEE (reference sequence). The CDR3 spells CASSLVLRVGGYEQYF. As DNA, the CDR3 is TGTGCCAGCAGCTTGGTTCTCCGGGTGGGCGGTTACGAGCAGTACTTC.

This chain connects TRBV7-6 to TRBJ1-1, with TRBD1 identical over 7 bases. The germline CDR1 and CDR2 sequences are SGHVS and FNYEAQ. Trimming took 2 bases from V and 8 from J; bases not matched to a gene: 5. The CDR3 extends over 13 amino acids. The CDR3 is CASSLRTGQEAFF. In DNA, the CDR3 is TGTGCCAGCAGCTTAAGGACAGGCCAAGAAGCTTTCTTT.